This record concerns one T cell receptor (beta chain) sequence. The antigen remains undetermined. These data are taken from a study of T cell responses to AZD1222 COVID-19 vaccine. General observations from the study: Scientists sampled the repertoires only once the peak T cell response had passed. Vaccine-associated CD4 TCRs spanned spike, dominant at 160-218 and 743-854. Targets within unmutated variant regions were reportedly found for nearly half of spike-specific TCRs. Most donors were white British, females outnumbered males, and clonal diversity was possibly underestimated.

The length of the CDR3 is 13 residues. Trimming removed 1 base from V and 8 bases from J, with 8 bases in between. The germline V gene encodes CDR1 SGHAT and CDR2 FQNNGV. Libraries were prepared by immunoSEQ multiplex PCR; TCRdb keeps only in-frame clonotypes and omits some of them. The repertoire consists of tens of thousands of clones, with over 80% occurring once and the leading ten covering 6.3%. This sequence originates from an adult who received the MenACWY meningococcal vaccine as a control. The material sequenced was peripheral blood, taken 28 days after the second dose of the MenACWY control vaccine. V gene TRBV11-2 combines with J gene TRBJ1-4; the D is unclear. CDR3 sequence reads: CASSLAYSEKLFF. The DNA of the CDR3 is TGTGCCAGCAGCTTAGCTTATTCGGAAAAACTGTTTTTT. The complete variable domain, with remaining parts taken from reference TRBV11-2 and TRBJ1-4, reads EAGVAQSPRYKIIEKRQSVAFWCNPISGHATLYWYQQILGQGPKLLIQFQNNGVVDDSQLPKDRFSAERLKGVDSTLKIQPAKLEDSAVYLCASSLAYSEKLFFGSGTQLSVL.